The 17 T cell receptor beta chains given below trace back to one sample, sequenced in a study of blood T cells in healthy people across ages. Next came a second PCR, run for roughly 7 to 12 cycles, which used a sample-barcoded 5' primer along with a J-beta primer mix. TCRdb called the 5' RACE reads again in MiXCR, with one record for every CDR3 protein. Of approximately 800,000 distinct CDR3 sequences listed, about 62% were seen once; the top ten hold about 20%. The sample was blood. These receptors were taken from a man between 25 and 39 years old in good health.

The rearrangement joins TRBV15 to TRBJ2-7, with a tentative D call TRBD1 (6 bases). The CDR3 consists of 14 residues. V shed 5 bases and J shed 3 bases, with 14 bases lying between them. The germline V gene encodes CDR1 LNHNV and CDR2 YYDKDF (reference sequence). The CDR3 spells CATSPRGWGYEQYF. CDR3 coding DNA: TGTGCCACCAGCCCCAGGGGTTGGGGCTACGAGCAGTACTTC.

With respect to this clonotype: One junction end disagrees with the germline gene, perhaps due to a read error. This chain links TRBV6-5 with TRBJ2-7, with 11 nucleotides matching TRBD1. The length of the CDR3 is 15 residues. From germline, CDR1 is MNHEY and CDR2 SVGAGI. The CDR3 nucleotides are TGTGCCTGCAGTTACAAGGACAGGGGGCCCTACGAGCAGTACTTC. It is translated as CACSYKDRGPYEQYF.

Ten or more counts support this clonotype. The chain recombines TRBV4-2 with TRBJ2-6, with 10 nucleotides matching TRBD2. J gave up 4 bases and V 1 base, and 7 bases lay outside the gene matches. This CDR3 has 18 residues. Germline V gene sequence: CDR1 LGHNA, CDR2 YNFKEQ. The CDR3 DNA is TGTGCCAGCAGCCAAGGTGCTAGCGGGGGCCAGGGGGCCAACGTCCTGACTTTC. This encodes CASSQGASGGQGANVLTF.

The chain uses TRBV20-1 and TRBJ2-1; TRBD2 matches at 16 bases. Trimming cost V 5 bases and J 5 bases; bases outside gene matches: 3. CDR1 and CDR2 from the germline V gene are DFQATT and SNEGSKA (reference sequence). The CDR3 loop spans 15 amino acids. CDR3 nucleotides: TGCAGTGCTGGGACTAGCGGGAGGGCTGACAATGAGCAGTTCTTC. It translates to CSAGTSGRADNEQFF.

V is TRBV7-8 and J is TRBJ2-7; perhaps D is TRBD1 or TRBD2 (5 bases each). There are 16 residues in the CDR3. CDR1 and CDR2 (germline): SGHVS, FQNEAQ. The germline V and J ends were trimmed by 5 bases and 10 bases, with 27 bases remaining between them. The CDR3 bases are TGTGCCAGCAGCCATCGACCGGGGACCTATGAGGGCCCCCAGTACTTC. Amino acids: CASSHRPGTYEGPQYF. The variable domain in full, with the rest retrieved from reference TRBV7-8 and TRBJ2-7, is GAGVSQSPRYKVAKRGQDVALRCDPISGHVSLFWYQQALGQGPEFLTYFQNEAQLDKSGLPSDRFFAERPEGSVSTLKIQRTQQEDSAVYLCASSHRPGTYEGPQYFGPGTRLTVT.

The sample holds a few counts of this clonotype. The chain couples TRBV20-1 to TRBJ2-3; D gene unclear. Deletions cut 3 bases from V and 4 bases from J, with 11 bases between. The germline V gene encodes CDR1 DFQATT and CDR2 SNEGSKA (reference sequence). This CDR3 region has 13 residues. CDR3 coding DNA: TGCAGTGCTAGCTCGGAAGCCGCAGATACGCAGTATTTT. Translated, it gives CSASSEAADTQYF.

The gene calls are TRBV7-2 and TRBJ2-1; 10 positions agree with TRBD2. There are 13 residues in the CDR3. Unmatched junction bases numbered 4, after V lost 4 bases and J lost 10 bases. Germline-derived CDR1 and CDR2 are SGHTA and FQGNSA. This chain's CDR3 is CASSWLAGEEQFF. Written as DNA, the CDR3 is TGTGCCAGCAGCTGGCTAGCGGGAGAGGAGCAGTTCTTC.

This sequence joins TRBV28 and TRBJ2-7; a weak D match, TRBD2 (5 bases). Germline V CDR1 and CDR2: MDHEN, SYDVKM. This CDR3 contains 14 residues. V lost 2 bases, J lost 7 bases, and 15 bases lay in between. CDR3 sequence reads: CASSLSGRWVEQYF. The DNA of the CDR3 is TGTGCCAGCAGTTTAAGTGGGAGATGGGTGGAGCAGTACTTC.

This clonotype was observed a single time. The chain recombines TRBV7-9 with TRBJ2-1, with D perhaps matching TRBD2 (6 bases). CDR1 and CDR2 from the germline V gene are SEHNR and FQNEAQ (reference sequence). The V and J ends lost 4 bases and 9 bases respectively, with 16 bases between them. This CDR3 has 14 residues. The CDR3 coding sequence is TGTGCCAGCAGCTGTGGCGGGGAGGCAAGTGAGCAGTTCTTC. Residues: CASSCGGEASEQFF. The full variable domain, rest sourced from reference TRBV7-9 and TRBJ2-1, is DTGVSQNPRHKITKRGQNVTFRCDPISEHNRLYWYRQTLGQGPEFLTYFQNEAQLEKSRLLSDRFSAERPKGSFSTLEIQRTEQGDSAMYLCASSCGGEASEQFFGPGTRLTVL.

The rearrangement uses TRBV6-2 or TRBV6-3 and TRBJ2-1; D might be TRBD2 (6 bases). CDR3 length: 15 amino acids. CDR1 is MNHEY, CDR2 SVGEGT, per germline. V shed 6 bases and J shed 3 bases, with 15 bases lying between them. The CDR3 is CASRAGAAGYNEQFF. The CDR3 DNA reads as TGTGCCAGCAGGGCCGGGGCAGCGGGCTACAATGAGCAGTTCTTC.

The chain is built from TRBV6-2 or TRBV6-3 and TRBJ2-6; no firm D call. This CDR3 region has 14 residues. Trimming removed 8 bases from V and 0 bases from J, with 8 bases in between. CDR1 MNHEY and CDR2 SVGEGT come from the germline V gene. DNA for the CDR3: TGTGCCAGCGGCCGTAACTCTGGGGCCAACGTCCTGACTTTC. Translating gives CASGRNSGANVLTF.

This chain links TRBV12-3 or TRBV12-4 with TRBJ2-3; D is unclear. V lost 6 bases, J lost 5 bases, and 9 bases lay in between. The CDR3 length is 12 residues. The CDR3: CASRTGVDTQYF. CDR3 nucleotide sequence: TGTGCCAGCAGGACTGGTGTAGATACGCAGTATTTT.

J is TRBJ2-5 and V is TRBV4-1; 8 bases map to TRBD1. V was clipped by 3 bases and J by 11 bases; unmatched bases: 11. The CDR3 has 14 residues. The germline CDR1 and CDR2 sequences are MGHRA and YSYEKL. CDR3 coding DNA: TGCGCCAGCAGCCAGGATCGACAGGGGTGGGAGCAGTACTTC. Residues: CASSQDRQGWEQYF.

A single count supports this clonotype. The CDR3 region has the DNA TGTGCCAGCAGGGCCACAGTGAACTCCTACGAGCAGTACTTC. It specifies CASRATVNSYEQYF. The chain is built from TRBV11-2 and TRBJ2-7; D ambiguous. The CDR3 extends over 14 amino acids. V was cut by 6 bases and J by 0 bases, with 12 bases left in between. From germline, CDR1 is SGHAT and CDR2 FQNNGV.

The chain combines TRBV27 with TRBJ1-1; TRBD1 aligns across 8 bases. V lost 10 bases, J lost 6 bases, and 10 bases stayed unmatched. Germline-derived CDR1 and CDR2 are MNHEY and SMNVEV (reference sequence). CDR3 length: 13 residues. The CDR3 DNA reads as TGTGCCACCTACCAGGGGGCCGGGGCTGAAGCTTTCTTT. Its protein is CATYQGAGAEAFF.

This clonotype showed up just a few times. V usage is TRBV29-1 and J usage is TRBJ1-1, with D uncertain. The length of the CDR3 is 13 residues. V was pared by 6 bases and J by 4 bases, with 15 bases between. Per the germline V gene, CDR1 is SQVTM and CDR2 is ANQGSEA. The chain's CDR3 is CSVVPGEGTEAFF. The CDR3, as DNA: TGCAGCGTAGTCCCAGGTGAGGGCACTGAAGCTTTCTTT.

The chain couples TRBV4-1 to TRBJ1-1; the D is unclear. Germline assignment: CDR1 MGHRA and CDR2 YSYEKL. The CDR3 is 13 amino acids. V lost 1 base to trimming and J lost 3 bases, with 6 bases between them. The CDR3 nucleotides read TGCGCCAGCAGCCAAGGTAAGGACACTGAAGCTTTCTTT. The encoded protein is CASSQGKDTEAFF.